A selection of T cell receptor beta chains follows, all from one sample in a study of T-cell memory formation after mild COVID-19. A single record per CDR3 protein comes from TCRdb applying MiXCR to the 5' RACE reads. The data show fewer than 60,000 distinct CDR3 sequences, with about 30% seen just once and roughly 45% held by the top ten. The sequencing sample was made of PBMCs or a T cell subset sorted from them (not recorded which). The source of these receptors is a man younger than 35 who had mild COVID-19 (a few samples of this study predate the infection). Cell type and time point are not known. Each CDR3 is given with its conserved first and last residue. The order of the fields is V gene, clone size, J gene, D gene, CDR3 protein, CDR3 DNA. A D gene is named only where the DNA matches it firmly. Expanded clones get a size class; other rows say once, few or many, or leave the size out.

TRBV7-9	few	TRBJ1-5	-	CASSQSDSNQPQHF	TGTGCCAGCAGCCAGTCGGATAGCAATCAGCCCCAGCATTTT
TRBV4-3	-	TRBJ2-5	-	CASSQGGRETQYF	TGCGCCAGCAGCCAAGGTGGGAGGGAGACCCAGTACTTC
TRBV7-2	few	TRBJ2-7	TRBD1	CASSLVGTGTNEQYF	TGTGCCAGCAGCTTAGTCGGGACAGGGACTAACGAGCAGTACTTC
TRBV7-9	few	TRBJ2-3	-	CASSLSPTPIDTQYF	TGTGCCAGCAGCTTATCCCCGACTCCGATAGATACGCAGTATTTT
TRBV10-3	-	TRBJ2-7	TRBD1	CATAETGAYEQYF	TGTGCCACCGCCGAAACAGGGGCCTACGAGCAGTACTTC
TRBV12-3/TRBV12-4	-	TRBJ2-3	-	CASSLYGVDTQYF	TGTGCCAGCAGTTTATATGGGGTAGATACGCAGTATTTT
TRBV12-3/TRBV12-4	-	TRBJ1-2	TRBD1	CASSTGQSYGYTF	TGTGCCAGCAGCACGGGACAGAGCTATGGCTACACCTTC
TRBV12-3/TRBV12-4	few	TRBJ2-3	TRBD2	CASSRLAGGADTQYF	TGTGCCAGCAGTCGACTAGCGGGGGGGGCAGATACGCAGTATTTT
TRBV6-4	many	TRBJ2-3	-	CASSEGRSTDTQYF	TGTGCCAGCAGTGAGGGGCGGAGCACAGATACGCAGTATTTT
TRBV29-1	-	TRBJ2-1	-	CSVAENEQFF	TGCAGCGTGGCGGAAAATGAGCAGTTCTTC
TRBV28	few	TRBJ2-2	-	CASSFLRGAGELFF	TGTGCCAGCAGTTTTTTACGGGGAGCCGGGGAGCTGTTTTTT
TRBV29-1	few	TRBJ2-3	TRBD2	CSVEWVSGGDTQYF	TGCAGCGTCGAGTGGGTTAGCGGGGGTGATACGCAGTATTTT
TRBV5-1	-	TRBJ2-1	-	CASSFSRGASEQLF	TGCGCCAGCAGCTTTTCAAGGGGAGCCAGTGAGCAGCTCTTC
TRBV6-2/TRBV6-3	-	TRBJ2-2	-	CASEARNTGELFF	TGTGCCAGCGAGGCACGTAACACCGGGGAGCTGTTTTTT
TRBV12-3/TRBV12-4	few	TRBJ2-7	TRBD1	CASSTGVYEQYF	TGTGCCAGCAGTACAGGGGTCTACGAGCAGTACTTC
TRBV12-3/TRBV12-4	-	TRBJ2-3	-	CASSFGSSTDTQYF	TGTGCCAGCAGTTTTGGGTCTAGCACAGATACGCAGTATTTT
TRBV4-1	-	TRBJ2-7	-	CASSQTTGAGPGTYEQYF	TGCGCCAGCAGCCAAACCACGGGGGCAGGCCCGGGTACCTACGAGCAGTACTTC
TRBV12-3/TRBV12-4	-	TRBJ2-1	-	CASGQNEQFF	TGTGCCAGCGGACAAAATGAGCAGTTCTTC
TRBV7-9	few	TRBJ1-3	-	CASSRLGGSPGNTIYF	TGTGCCAGCTCCCGACTGGGGGGGTCACCCGGAAACACCATATATTTT
TRBV4-1	few	TRBJ1-1	-	CASSQAGRVDTEAFF	TGCGCCAGCAGCCAAGCAGGCAGGGTAGACACTGAAGCTTTCTTT
TRBV29-1	-	TRBJ1-1	-	CTLRRGDTEAFF	TGCACCCTCAGGCGCGGGGACACTGAAGCTTTCTTT
TRBV3-1	-	TRBJ2-1	TRBD1	CASSQDGTGWPQPDHEQFF	TGTGCCAGCAGCCAAGACGGGACAGGGTGGCCTCAACCTGACCATGAGCAGTTCTTC
TRBV27	-	TRBJ1-1	TRBD1	CASSSGQGFPEAFF	TGTGCCAGCAGTTCCGGACAGGGTTTCCCTGAAGCTTTCTTT
TRBV20-1	-	TRBJ1-5	TRBD1	CSAPLRDRGYQPQHF	TGCAGTGCCCCACTCCGGGACAGGGGCTATCAGCCCCAGCATTTT
TRBV4-3	-	TRBJ2-3	-	CASSQWWGEDTQYF	TGCGCCAGCAGCCAATGGTGGGGAGAAGATACGCAGTATTTT
TRBV6-6	-	TRBJ2-2	-	CASSPGQTNNGELFF	TGTGCCAGCAGCCCTGGACAGACGAACAACGGGGAGCTGTTTTTT
TRBV7-7	few	TRBJ2-3	-	CASSLRDDGTDTQYF	TGTGCCAGCAGCTTACGGGATGATGGCACAGATACGCAGTATTTT
TRBV12-3/TRBV12-4	many	TRBJ2-7	TRBD1	CASSAGTGLYEQYF	TGTGCCAGCAGTGCCGGGACAGGGCTTTACGAGCAGTACTTC
TRBV19	-	TRBJ2-7	-	CASSLRGSAVYEQYF	TGTGCCAGTAGCCTCCGGGGAAGTGCGGTCTACGAGCAGTACTTC
TRBV9	few	TRBJ2-3	-	CASRQGGTDTQYF	TGTGCCAGCAGGCAGGGGGGGACAGATACGCAGTATTTT
TRBV7-2	few	TRBJ1-2	-	CASSLGTSYTF	TGTGCCAGCAGCCTCGGGACGAGCTACACCTTC
TRBV20-1	-	TRBJ2-4	TRBD2	CSARTSGGQNIQYF	TGCAGTGCTAGGACTAGCGGGGGACAAAACATTCAGTACTTC
TRBV6-5	-	TRBJ1-1	-	CASSYSAGDAFF	TGTGCCAGCAGTTACTCGGCGGGGGATGCTTTCTTT
TRBV12-3/TRBV12-4	many	TRBJ2-2	TRBD1	CASSLVHRGGTGELFF	TGTGCCAGCAGTTTAGTCCACAGGGGCGGCACCGGGGAGCTGTTTTTT
TRBV5-1	many	TRBJ2-3	TRBD2	CASRSLAGSTDTQYF	TGCGCCAGCAGGTCGTTAGCGGGGAGCACAGATACGCAGTATTTT
TRBV7-8	-	TRBJ2-5	TRBD2	CASSHFGGSQETQYF	TGTGCCAGCAGCCATTTCGGGGGGAGTCAAGAGACCCAGTACTTC
TRBV4-2	many	TRBJ1-5	-	CASSQEWGGQPQHF	TGTGCCAGCAGCCAAGAGTGGGGCGGCCAGCCCCAGCATTTT
TRBV10-2	few	TRBJ1-2	TRBD1	CASSTTGNYGYTF	TGCGCCAGCAGCACGACAGGGAACTATGGCTACACCTTC
TRBV14	few	TRBJ1-1	TRBD1	CASSSQGAQSTEAFF	TGTGCCAGCAGCTCACAGGGGGCGCAGAGCACTGAAGCTTTCTTT
TRBV16	few	TRBJ1-5	TRBD1	CASSLGTGSSNQPQHF	TGTGCCAGCAGCCTAGGGACAGGGTCCAGCAATCAGCCCCAGCATTTT
TRBV7-2	-	TRBJ2-5	-	CARSKPAEETQYF	TGTGCCAGAAGCAAACCGGCAGAAGAGACCCAGTACTTC
TRBV5-1	-	TRBJ2-1	-	CASSWGRVSYNEQFF	TGCGCCAGCAGCTGGGGTAGAGTCTCCTACAATGAGCAGTTCTTC
TRBV3-1	-	TRBJ2-2	-	CASTPTPYTGELFF	TGTGCCAGCACCCCGACCCCTTACACCGGGGAGCTGTTTTTT
TRBV7-2	-	TRBJ2-1	TRBD2	CASSPPVAGVNEQFF	TGTGCCAGCAGCCCCCCGGTAGCGGGAGTCAATGAGCAGTTCTTC
TRBV27	few	TRBJ2-5	-	CASSPTPGGRGQETQYF	TGTGCCAGCAGTCCCACTCCCGGGGGTAGGGGCCAAGAGACCCAGTACTTC
TRBV6-5	many	TRBJ2-1	-	CASSTSSYNEQFF	TGTGCCAGCAGCACTAGCTCCTACAATGAGCAGTTCTTC
TRBV7-6	few	TRBJ1-1	-	CASSLGPNTNTEAFF	TGTGCCAGCAGCTTAGGTCCGAATACTAACACTGAAGCTTTCTTT
TRBV4-2	once	TRBJ2-1	-	CASSQDRGTSSEQFF	TGTGCCAGCAGCCAAGATAGGGGTACAAGTTCCGAGCAGTTCTTC
TRBV6-2/TRBV6-3	-	TRBJ2-2	-	CASKHTGELFF	TGTGCCAGCAAGCACACCGGGGAGCTGTTTTTT
TRBV6-5	few	TRBJ1-1	-	CASSYSVNTEAFF	TGTGCCAGCAGTTACTCGGTCAACACTGAAGCTTTCTTT